This T cell receptor beta chain originates from a study of spatial heterogeneity in lung cancer (dated by TCRdb to between 2017 and 2020). About the investigation overall: The donors were more than 60 patients from the lung TRACERx cohort who had early-stage, untreated non-small cell lung cancer. Follow-up PBMC samples were sequenced whenever the samples were available, and the median time to follow-up was around 2 years after resection. Beta-chain transcripts were consistently detected in greater numbers than alpha-chain transcripts, which likely reflected higher beta-chain transcript abundance. In the raw uncorrected reads, each unique combination of TCR and UMI appeared on average more than ten times. TCR alpha and beta repertoires were quantitatively compared across multiple tumor regions, matched nontumor lung and blood in non-small cell lung cancer. TCR repertoire features were related to nonsynonymous mutation counts determined by whole-exome sequencing of tumor tissue. Both alpha and beta chains were TCR-sequenced in samples taken at surgery, namely 220 tumor regions, under 80 matched nontumor lung samples and 56 PBMC samples.

Trimming at the junction amounts to 0 bases on V and 0 bases on J, and the germline ends lie 9 bases apart. The CDR3 contains 15 residues, cysteine and phenylalanine counted. The CDR3 DNA has 45 bases and is translated from base 1. CDR1 and CDR2 were assigned from the germline V gene (reference sequence) as DFQATT and SNEGSKA. Reading the label with the study, this specimen's time point is: blood at routine non-recurrence follow-up after resection. For TCR sequencing, whole RNA was extracted from tumor and nontumor lung tissue, or from cryopreserved PBMC samples, and no cell sorting was done. A patient was chosen for TCR sequencing only when enough RNA was available from at least two tumor regions. The library was built by means of 5' RACE. TCRdb shows the sequencer as NextSeq 500. In the TCR library protocol, a unique molecular identifier was attached to each TCR cDNA molecule so that PCR and sequencing errors could be corrected. In the original analysis: TCR identification, UMI-based error correction and CDR3 extraction were performed with Decombinator tools. TCRs above a frequency of 2 per 1,000, corresponding to the top 1% of the tumor frequency distribution, were defined as expanded. Rényi diversity was computed with the R vegan package after subsampling each repertoire 100 times to 5,000 TCRs. CDR3 similarity networks were built from amino acid triplet string-kernel similarity, connecting CDR3s with pairwise similarity above 0.82. Using fastp at Q25 and MiXCR, TCRdb reprocessed the public reads and kept productive beta chains. Rows with a matching CDR3 protein are joined into one entry that keeps the most common DNA and genes. The authors' filters were not applied to this entry. The sample table contains about 120,000 distinct CDR3 sequences; only one count was recorded for 10% to 15% of them. The biggest ten clones account for about 15% of the sample.

Beyond this particular receptor, the publication reports: Additional single-cell paired TCR alpha and beta sequencing was considered necessary to confirm, at a functional level, the hypothesis that regional TCRs recognize regional mutations. Ubiquitous expanded tumor TCRs were found in blood more often at tumor resection than at routine follow-up. Only around 14 patients were included in the comparisons of baseline and follow-up blood repertoires.

Regarding this clonotype: The antigen this receptor binds is unknown. No per-base quality is available; no much larger clone lies one base away.

This specimen consisted of PBMCs, obtained at follow-up. The source is a male donor with early-stage non-small cell lung cancer. The rearrangement combines TRBV20-1 with TRBJ1-3; the D gene is unclear. This receptor carries the CDR3 CSARDGRDSGNTIYF. The nucleotides read TGCAGTGCTAGAGATGGTAGGGACTCTGGAAACACCATATATTTT.